These 11 T cell receptor beta chains share one sample of origin, sequenced in a study of T cell responses to AZD1222 COVID-19 vaccine. Here immunoSEQ multiplex PCR was the method, and the copy in TCRdb shows in-frame clones only, minus some. Of approximately 150,000 clones listed, roughly 90% were seen once; the top ten hold more than 1.4%. Sequencing used peripheral blood, obtained on day 0 of AZD1222 vaccination. These receptors all stem from an adult in good health.

The chain has TRBV11-2 and TRBJ2-4; the D gene is possibly TRBD2 (5 bases). CDR1 is SGHAT and CDR2 is FQNNGV in the germline V gene. The CDR3 length is 12 residues. Trimming removed 5 bases from V and 9 bases from J, with 11 bases in between. The CDR3 nucleotides are TGTGCCAGCAGCCCGTTAGGGAGCATTCAGTACTTC. Amino acid sequence: CASSPLGSIQYF. Filled out from reference TRBV11-2 and TRBJ2-4, the complete variable domain reads EAGVAQSPRYKIIEKRQSVAFWCNPISGHATLYWYQQILGQGPKLLIQFQNNGVVDDSQLPKDRFSAERLKGVDSTLKIQPAKLEDSAVYLCASSPLGSIQYFGAGTRLSVL.

The chain uses TRBV7-2 and TRBJ1-4; a weak D match, TRBD1 (5 bases). The CDR3 covers 13 residues. The V gene lost 6 bases and the J gene lost 8 bases, with 13 bases spanning the gap. CDR1 and CDR2 from the germline V gene are SGHTA and FQGNSA. CDR3 sequence: CASRRIGEEKLFF. The CDR3 nucleotides are TGTGCCAGCAGGAGGATAGGGGAAGAAAAACTGTTTTTT.

The V and J genes are TRBV27 and TRBJ1-2; D is perhaps TRBD1 (5 bases). Trimming took 0 bases from V and 5 from J, leaving 13 bases between them. The germline V gene encodes CDR1 MNHEY and CDR2 SMNVEV (reference sequence). The CDR3 consists of 15 residues. CDR3 in amino acids: CASSLSGLGVYGYTF. The CDR3 nucleotides read TGTGCCAGCAGTTTATCGGGTCTAGGGGTATATGGCTACACCTTC.

This clone was recorded once. This rearrangement joins TRBV19 to TRBJ2-3, with TRBD2 identical over 7 bases. With V trimmed by 5 bases and J by 6 bases, 11 bases remained unmatched. The CDR3 is 15 residues long. CDR1 and CDR2 (germline): LNHDA, SQIVND (reference sequence). CDR3 region: CASSGSGAGIDTQYF. The CDR3, as DNA: TGTGCCAGTAGTGGAAGCGGGGCTGGCATTGATACGCAGTATTTT.

V and J are TRBV27 and TRBJ2-7; tentatively, D is TRBD1 or TRBD2 (5 bases each). V lost 4 bases and J lost 6, with 10 bases in between. The length of the CDR3 is 12 residues. Germline V gives CDR1 MNHEY, CDR2 SMNVEV (reference sequence). The CDR3 spells CASSSGGTEQYF. CDR3 DNA: TGTGCCAGCAGTTCGGGTGGGACCGAGCAGTACTTC.

This sequence joins TRBV28 and TRBJ1-6; D uncertain. This CDR3 has 11 residues. Germline CDR1 reads MDHEN; CDR2 reads SYDVKM. The V gene lost 2 bases and the J gene lost 9 bases, with 2 bases spanning the gap. In DNA, the CDR3 is TGTGCCAGCAGTTTAGGTTCACCCCTCCACTTT. This encodes CASSLGSPLHF.

The chain combines TRBV5-1 with TRBJ2-5, with TRBD2 identical over 7 bases. The CDR3 spans 13 residues. Per the germline V gene, CDR1 is SGHRS and CDR2 is YFSETQ. With 0 bases clipped from V and 5 bases from J, the junction kept 1 base outside the gene matches. CDR3 bases: TGCGCCAGCAGCTTGGATAGCGGGGAGACCCAGTACTTC. It specifies CASSLDSGETQYF.

The chain recombines TRBV6-2 or TRBV6-3 with TRBJ2-3; 12 nucleotides agree with TRBD2. There are 16 residues in the CDR3. V trimming: 5 bases; J trimming: 3 bases; junction bases outside the gene matches: 6. Germline CDR1 MNHEY, CDR2 SVGEGT. In DNA, the CDR3 is TGTGCCAGCAGTCCAGGACTAGCGGGGTTGACAGATACGCAGTATTTT. Encoded protein: CASSPGLAGLTDTQYF.

The CDR3 region is CASSVRGSGDNEQFF. For the CDR3, the DNA is TGTGCCAGCAGCGTACGGGGTAGCGGGGACAATGAGCAGTTCTTC. The chain links TRBV9 to TRBJ2-1; TRBD2 agrees at 8 bases. The CDR3 spans 15 residues. Trimming removed 1 base from V and 5 bases from J; junction bases left unmatched: 5. Germline V gene data show CDR1 as SGDLS and CDR2 as YYNGEE.

The DNA for the CDR3 is TGTGCCAGCAGTTTGGCGAGGATAGATTTCTATGGCTACACCTTC. It specifies CASSLARIDFYGYTF. The chain joins TRBV6-5 to TRBJ1-2; no firm D call. The CDR3 extends over 15 amino acids. The germline gives CDR1 MNHEY, CDR2 SVGAGI. Deletions cut 4 bases from V and 4 bases from J, with 16 bases between.

The genes are TRBV7-2 and TRBJ1-1; no definite D call. Trimming shortened V by 1 base and J by 5 bases, and 8 bases separated the two germline ends. CDR3 length: 13 amino acids. The germline gives CDR1 SGHTA, CDR2 FQGNSA. DNA for the CDR3: TGTGCCAGCAGCTTAGTGCTTGGGACTGAAGCTTTCTTT. It yields the protein CASSLVLGTEAFF.